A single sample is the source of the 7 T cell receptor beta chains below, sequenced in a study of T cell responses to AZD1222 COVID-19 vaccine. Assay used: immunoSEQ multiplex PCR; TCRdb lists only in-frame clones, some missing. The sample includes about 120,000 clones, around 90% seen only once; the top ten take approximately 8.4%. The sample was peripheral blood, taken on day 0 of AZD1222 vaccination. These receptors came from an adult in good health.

Here the CDR3 reads CASSITTENTEAFF. CDR3 in DNA: TGTGCCAGCAGCATCACGACAGAAAACACTGAAGCTTTCTTT. The chain recombines TRBV9 with TRBJ1-1; a possible D gene is TRBD1 (5 bases). This CDR3 region has 14 residues. V was shortened by 4 bases and J by 2 bases, with 12 bases between the two germline ends. Germline V lookup: CDR1 SGDLS, CDR2 YYNGEE.

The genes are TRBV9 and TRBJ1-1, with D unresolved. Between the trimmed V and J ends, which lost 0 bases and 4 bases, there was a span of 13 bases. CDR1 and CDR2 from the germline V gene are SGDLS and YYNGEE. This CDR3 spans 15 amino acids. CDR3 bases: TGTGCCAGCAGCGTAGCGGGTCTCGAGGGCACTGAAGCTTTCTTT. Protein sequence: CASSVAGLEGTEAFF.

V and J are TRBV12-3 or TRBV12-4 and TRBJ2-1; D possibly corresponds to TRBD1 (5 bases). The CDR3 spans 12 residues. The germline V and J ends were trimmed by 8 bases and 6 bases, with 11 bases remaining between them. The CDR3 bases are TGTGCCAGCGGGGCCAAAGTCAATGAGCAGTTCTTC. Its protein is CASGAKVNEQFF.

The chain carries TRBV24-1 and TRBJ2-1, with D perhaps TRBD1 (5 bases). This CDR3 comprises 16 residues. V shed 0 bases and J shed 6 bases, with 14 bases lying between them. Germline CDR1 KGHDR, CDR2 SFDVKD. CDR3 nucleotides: TGTGCCACCAGTGATTTGTCGACAACCCAGGGCAATGAGCAGTTCTTC. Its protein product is CATSDLSTTQGNEQFF.

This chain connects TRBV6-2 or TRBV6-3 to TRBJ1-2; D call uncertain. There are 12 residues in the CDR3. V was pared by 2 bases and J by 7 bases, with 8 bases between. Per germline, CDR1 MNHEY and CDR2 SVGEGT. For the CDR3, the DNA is TGTGCCAGCAGTTACCCCGCACCTGGCTACACCTTC. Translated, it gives CASSYPAPGYTF.

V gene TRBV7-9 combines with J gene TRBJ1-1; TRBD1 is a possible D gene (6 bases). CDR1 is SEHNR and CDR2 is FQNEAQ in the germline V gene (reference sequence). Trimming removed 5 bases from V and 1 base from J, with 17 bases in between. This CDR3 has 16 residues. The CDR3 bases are TGTGCCAGCAGCCGGCCGGCGGGGGGCCGGAACACTGAAGCTTTCTTT. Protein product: CASSRPAGGRNTEAFF.

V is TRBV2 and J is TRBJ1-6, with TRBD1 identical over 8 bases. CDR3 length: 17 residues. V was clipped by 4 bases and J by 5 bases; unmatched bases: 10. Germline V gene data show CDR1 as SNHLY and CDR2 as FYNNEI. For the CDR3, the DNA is TGTGCCAGCAGTGGTTCAGGGGGCGGCCCTGATAATTCACCCCTCCACTTT. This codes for CASSGSGGGPDNSPLHF.